A single sample gave rise to the 6 T cell receptor beta chains below, sequenced in a study of STAT5B mutations in CD4+ large granular lymphocyte leukemia. Profiling relied on immunoSEQ multiplex PCR, and the TCRdb table lists in-frame clones only, not all of them. The data contain approximately 40,000 clones, 84% of them singletons. The sequencing sample was made of CD4+ T cells from blood buffy coats. The source is a human donor in good health.

For the CDR3, the DNA is TGCGCCAGCAGACTGGACAGACACACCGGGGAGCTGTTTTTT. Protein: CASRLDRHTGELFF. The chain has TRBV10-1 and TRBJ2-2; perhaps TRBD1 as D (6 bases). The V gene's germline CDR1 is WNHNN and CDR2 SYGVQD (reference sequence). The CDR3 totals 14 residues. V lost 6 bases and J 3 bases, leaving 11 bases between the germline ends.

The V and J genes are TRBV28 and TRBJ1-2; 9 bases are a match to TRBD1. The V segment lost 6 bases and the J segment 7 bases; nucleotides outside the gene matches: 9. The CDR3 has 14 residues. Germline CDR1 reads MDHEN; CDR2 reads SYDVKM. The CDR3 loop reads CASRPTGGEGGYTF. The DNA of the CDR3 is TGTGCCAGCAGACCGACAGGGGGAGAGGGTGGCTACACCTTC.

V gene TRBV30 combines with J gene TRBJ2-1, with D perhaps TRBD1 or TRBD2 (5 bases each). Trimming took 4 bases from V and 0 from J, leaving 13 bases between them. The CDR3 extends over 15 amino acids. Germline V gene sequence: CDR1 GTSNPN, CDR2 SVGIG (reference sequence). CDR3 in amino acids: CAWTPGPSSYNEQFF. The CDR3 nucleotides read TGTGCCTGGACCCCGGGACCCAGCTCCTACAATGAGCAGTTCTTC.

This chain uses TRBV6-1 with TRBJ2-1, with 7 bases identical to TRBD1. The length of the CDR3 is 14 residues. Trimming took 7 bases from V and 6 from J; bases not matched to a gene: 9. Germline lookup yields CDR1 MNHNS and CDR2 SASEGT. CDR3 loop: CASTNRDRLNEQFF. CDR3 DNA sequence: TGTGCCAGCACCAACAGGGACAGACTCAATGAGCAGTTCTTC.

This sequence joins TRBV27 and TRBJ2-2; D remains ambiguous. Germline V gene data show CDR1 as MNHEY and CDR2 as SMNVEV (reference sequence). The length of the CDR3 is 14 residues. V was pared by 2 bases and J by 13 bases, with 17 bases between. The CDR3 DNA sequence: TGTGCCAGCAGTTTAATCTCCCGGACCTCGGGGCTGTTTTTT. Its protein is CASSLISRTSGLFF.

This clone was counted once. The chain links TRBV9 to TRBJ2-5; TRBD2 matches 7 bases. V shed 0 bases and J 2 bases; nucleotides not matched to a gene: 4. This CDR3 contains 15 residues. Germline V CDR1 and CDR2: SGDLS, YYNGEE. This CDR3 reads CASSVAPGGQETQYF. CDR3 in DNA: TGTGCCAGCAGCGTAGCCCCGGGGGGACAAGAGACCCAGTACTTC.